This T cell receptor (beta chain) was captured in a study of T cells in Graves' hyperthyroidism and ophthalmopathy (dated by TCRdb to the late 2010s). The study in broad terms: Peripheral blood was sampled at the time of initial diagnosis, prior to any treatment. Following sampling, methimazole starting at 30 mg daily was given to hyperthyroidism patients, and high-dose intravenous methylprednisolone was given to ophthalmopathy patients. To identify distinguishing TCR V-J signatures, a discovery cohort of some 99 patients was used, comprising 40 to 45 with Graves' ophthalmopathy and under 60 with stable Graves' hyperthyroidism. Prospective prediction of ophthalmopathy was tested in an independent validation cohort of fewer than 20 hyperthyroidism patients and roughly 16 patients who later progressed to ophthalmopathy. The approximately 100 discovery patients were divided at random into training and test sets in a 7:3 ratio. TCR Vbeta CDR3 sequencing of some 140 peripheral blood samples (approximately 44 ophthalmopathy, 75 to 85 hyperthyroidism and some 17 progressor patients) is reported in the paper. In addition, the study compared T-cell repertoires in thyroid tissue and in blood from about six Graves' hyperthyroidism patients. The full study reports these points: In cross-validation, a model built on a 13 V-J signature told ophthalmopathy apart from stable hyperthyroidism with approximately 90% sensitivity and roughly 82% specificity, and in testing the same model reached 80%/75%. During validation, the model predicted progression to ophthalmopathy a median of around 7 months ahead of onset, with 70.59% sensitivity and less than 85% specificity. Most expanded thyroid clonotypes (frequency above 0.001) were also detected in blood, suggesting blood repertoires may reflect thyroid immune responses. Sample size was not statistically predetermined, and investigators were not blinded to group allocation.

Of note for this clonotype: Its antigen remains unidentified. Base qualities are missing; no much larger clone stands one base away.

For CDR1 and CDR2, the germline V gene (reference sequence) lists DFQATT and SNEGSKA. The CDR3 measures 14 amino acids from cysteine to phenylalanine. The retained sequence is limited to the CDR3, 42 bases, with the frame set at the first base. Unmatched junction bases come to 10, with V trimmed by 3 bases and J by 8 bases. Amplification of TCR beta CDR3 regions was carried out from RNA transcripts. For the first round of RT-PCR on the TCR CDR3, the HTBI primer set was used together with the Qiagen OneStep RT-PCR kit. Libraries were constructed in a second round of multiplex PCR, after which size selection and purification were carried out. Paired-end sequencing of the libraries was performed with 100 bp reads on an Illumina HiSeq2000. The authors' pipeline ran thus. SOAPnuke was used to process the raw data, throwing out any read that contained adapters or uncalled bases, had a mean Phred below 15, or lacked an exact constant-primer or identifier match. COPE v1.2.5 was used to merge the high-quality paired reads, and each unique nucleotide sequence was defined as a clonotype. MiTCR v1.1 was used to align the clonotypes against IMGT TRBV, TRBD and TRBJ reference segments. The analysis included only V-J combinations with a frequency above 0.0001, which together covered approximately 99% of the repertoires. A TCS score was defined as the ratio of F50 (clonal expansion) to E x V (chaos), with BLOSUM62-based TCRdist applied between CDR3 peptides within each V-J. Welch's t-statistics and random forest reduced 450 to 600 V-J features to 13, which were used in a naive Bayes classifier (R e1071). Using fastp trimming at Q25 and MiXCR clonotype assembly, TCRdb reanalyzed the public sequencing data and kept in-frame beta chains. When rows share a CDR3 protein, they turn into one entry using the most common DNA and genes. It is TCRdb's table, rather than the study itself, that gives the V and J calls and clone size. The sample has hundreds of thousands of distinct CDR3 sequences on record, 20% to 25% of them singletons. 50% to 75% of the sample goes to the ten largest clones.

In the ophthalmopathy patients, disease was moderately to severely active, with a Clinical Activity Score of 3 or more, a NOSPECS grade of 4 or more, and a duration of less than 3 months. Any patient with an uncontrolled infection, another autoimmune disease, pregnancy or lactation was excluded. Diagnoses relied on clinical symptoms, serum thyroxine and TRAb, thyroid ultrasound and orbital computed tomography. Ficoll-Paque density gradient centrifugation was used to isolate PBMCs from 8.5 to 10 ml of fresh peripheral blood. Total RNA was extracted using Trizol reagent, and RNA quality was assessed on an Agilent 2100 Bioanalyzer.

Rearrangement joined TRBV20-1 to TRBJ2-1; 7 bases in the junction line up with TRBD2. The sample taken for sequencing was blood. The source is a man between 25 and 39 years old with Graves' ophthalmopathy. The bases read TGCAGTGCTAGGTCGGTGGGGGGGGGGGATGAGCAGTTCTTC. It translates to CSARSVGGGDEQFF.